This T cell receptor (beta chain) was identified during a study of HIV-infected patients and healthy controls. This clonotype was seen many times. This CDR3 has 15 residues. The V gene lost 6 bases and the J gene lost 1 base, with 16 bases spanning the gap. Germline V CDR1 and CDR2: LNHDA, SQIVND (reference sequence). No cell fractionation was done, so the repertoire covers all unsorted peripheral blood T cells. Alpha and beta constant-region primers primed reverse transcription of 400 to 650 ng RNA. Using multiplexing indices, alpha and beta chain libraries were generated apart by chain-specific third strand synthesis. Each CDR3 protein is one row after TCRdb ran MiXCR on the 5' RACE reads. The data show some 15,000 distinct CDR3 sequences, around 6.7% seen once.

The chain carries TRBV19 and TRBJ2-7; a possible D gene is TRBD2 (5 bases). Source material: blood. The TCR was taken from an adult in good health. The CDR3 coding sequence is TGTGCCAGTAGCAACTACCGGGGAACTTCCTACGAGCAGTACTTC. Protein: CASSNYRGTSYEQYF. The full variable domain, with the rest looked up from reference TRBV19 and TRBJ2-7, is DGGITQSPKYLFRKEGQNVTLSCEQNLNHDAMYWYRQDPGQGLRLIYYSQIVNDFQKGDIAEGYSVSREKKESFPLTVTSAQKNPTAFYLCASSNYRGTSYEQYFGPGTRLTVT.